Shown below are 14 T cell receptor beta chains from a single sample sequenced in a study of radiotherapy plus CTLA-4 blockade in lung cancer. The assay was immunoSEQ multiplex PCR, and TCRdb's table has in-frame clones only and misses some. The table shows 65,000 to 85,000 clones, with around 69% occurring only once. The specimen was peripheral blood, collected from a patient treated with radiotherapy plus ipilimumab. Receptors were obtained from a human donor with non-small cell lung cancer whose response to radiotherapy plus ipilimumab could not be evaluated. Some clones in this sample may be carry-over from other donors' samples.

The rearrangement links TRBV5-6 to TRBJ1-1, with D possibly matching TRBD1 (5 bases). The germline V gene encodes CDR1 SGHDT and CDR2 YYEEEE. The CDR3 has 13 residues. V dropped 4 bases and J dropped 4 bases, with 11 bases sitting between them. The CDR3 reads CASSPGVGTEAFF. Here the CDR3 DNA reads TGTGCCAGCAGCCCGGGGGTCGGCACTGAAGCTTTCTTT.

The rearrangement joins TRBV7-2 to TRBJ2-1, with TRBD2 matching 9 bases. V lost 5 bases to trimming and J lost 5 bases; unmatched junction nucleotides: 7. Germline CDR1 is SGHTA and CDR2 is FQGNSA. This CDR3 is 15 amino acids long. This CDR3 reads CASSLGLAPHNEQFF. The CDR3 coding sequence is TGTGCCAGCAGCCTGGGACTAGCACCCCACAATGAGCAGTTCTTC.

CDR3 in DNA: TGCAGCGTTGGCCGGGGACAGGGATTTGAGCAGTTCTTC. This gives the protein CSVGRGQGFEQFF. The chain is built from TRBV29-1 and TRBJ2-1; 9 bases align to TRBD1. The V and J ends lost 4 bases and 9 bases, in that order; junction bases with no gene match: 7. Germline lookup yields CDR1 SQVTM and CDR2 ANQGSEA. The CDR3 is made up of 13 amino acids.

The chain couples TRBV14 to TRBJ2-5, with 7 positions matching TRBD2. The CDR3 runs 15 residues. J was trimmed by 1 base and V by 5 bases; bases with no gene match: 7. CDR1 and CDR2 from the germline V gene are SGHDN and FVKESK. The CDR3 is CASSARLAGQETQYF. As DNA, the CDR3 is TGTGCCAGCAGCGCCCGACTAGCAGGCCAAGAGACCCAGTACTTC.

Here the CDR3 reads CASSKQGEGYGYTF. CDR3 in DNA: TGCGCCAGCAGCAAACAGGGAGAGGGCTATGGCTACACCTTC. This chain links TRBV4-1 with TRBJ1-2; D is possibly TRBD1 (6 bases). In germline, CDR1 is MGHRA, CDR2 YSYEKL. There are 14 residues in the CDR3. Trimming removed 5 bases from V and 4 bases from J, with 14 bases in between.

This clone appeared a few times. The CDR3 DNA sequence: TGTGCCAGCAGCGATCGACCCCGGGACAATACCTACGAGCAGTACTTC. It specifies CASSDRPRDNTYEQYF. The V gene is TRBV9, the J gene TRBJ2-7; a weak D match, TRBD1 (6 bases). The CDR3 is made up of 16 amino acids. Per the germline V gene, CDR1 is SGDLS and CDR2 is YYNGEE. V dropped 3 bases and J dropped 2 bases, with 18 bases sitting between them. The full variable domain, rest sourced from reference TRBV9 and TRBJ2-7, is DSGVTQTPKHLITATGQRVTLRCSPRSGDLSVYWYQQSLDQGLQFLIQYYNGEERAKGNILERFSAQQFPDLHSELNLSSLELGDSALYFCASSDRPRDNTYEQYFGPGTRLTVT.

The CDR3 protein is CASSLGTYSYNEQFF. In DNA, the CDR3 is TGCGCCAGCAGCTTAGGGACATACTCCTACAATGAGCAGTTCTTC. The chain carries TRBV5-1 and TRBJ2-1; weak D call: TRBD1 (6 bases). The ends were cut back, 2 bases at V and 0 bases at J, with 9 bases in the middle. The CDR3 extends over 15 amino acids. Germline assignment: CDR1 SGHRS and CDR2 YFSETQ.

The J gene is TRBJ2-1, the V gene TRBV6-5, with 7 bases matching TRBD1. With 6 bases clipped from V and 7 bases from J, the junction kept 9 bases outside the gene matches. Germline assignment: CDR1 MNHEY and CDR2 SVGAGI. The CDR3 is made up of 14 amino acids. CDR3: CASSVGGATNEQFF. As DNA, the CDR3 is TGTGCCAGCAGCGTAGGGGGCGCGACAAATGAGCAGTTCTTC.

This clone was picked up a small number of times. J is TRBJ2-1 and V is TRBV5-1; D gene ambiguous. Germline V lookup: CDR1 SGHRS, CDR2 YFSETQ. The CDR3 sequence is 15 residues long. V lost 2 bases and J lost 0, with 9 bases in between. The CDR3 bases are TGCGCCAGCAGCTTTAGCACTAACTCCTACAATGAGCAGTTCTTC. It yields the protein CASSFSTNSYNEQFF.

This rearrangement joins TRBV5-1 to TRBJ2-3, with 7 bases matching TRBD1. The CDR3 runs 14 residues. The V segment lost 4 bases and the J segment 2 bases; nucleotides outside the gene matches: 4. The germline V gene has CDR1 SGHRS and CDR2 YFSETQ. Written as DNA, the CDR3 is TGCGCCAGCAGCAAGGGACAGAACACAGATACGCAGTATTTT. It codes for CASSKGQNTDTQYF. The entire variable domain, with the rest obtained from reference TRBV5-1 and TRBJ2-3, is as follows: KAGVTQTPRYLIKTRGQQVTLSCSPISGHRSVSWYQQTPGQGLQFLFEYFSETQRNKGNFPGRFSGRQFSNSRSEMNVSTLELGDSALYLCASSKGQNTDTQYFGPGTRLTVL.

This chain joins TRBV28 and TRBJ2-7, with 12 bases lining up with TRBD1. Trimming cost V 4 bases and J 7 bases; bases outside gene matches: 17. The CDR3 consists of 18 residues. CDR1 and CDR2 from the germline V gene are MDHEN and SYDVKM. This CDR3 reads CASSYGTGGRRGPWEQYF. The CDR3 DNA reads as TGTGCCAGCAGTTACGGGACAGGGGGCAGGAGGGGGCCTTGGGAGCAGTACTTC.

The chain carries TRBV20-1 and TRBJ2-7, with no clear D. Germline CDR1 DFQATT, CDR2 SNEGSKA (reference sequence). CDR3 length equals 10 residues. V was pared by 4 bases and J by 3 bases, with 4 bases between. The CDR3 spells CSATRYEQYF. Written as DNA, the CDR3 is TGCAGTGCTACTCGCTACGAGCAGTACTTC.

J is TRBJ2-7 and V is TRBV27; D is perhaps TRBD1 (6 bases). V lost 5 bases and J lost 1, with 15 bases in between. The CDR3 totals 15 residues. Germline loops: CDR1 MNHEY, CDR2 SMNVEV (reference sequence). The CDR3 here is CASSPDRRMSYEQYF. CDR3 nucleotides: TGTGCCAGCAGTCCCGACAGGAGAATGTCCTACGAGCAGTACTTC.

This clone was found a few times. The CDR3 sequence: CSARTSVPSYNEQFF. DNA of the CDR3: TGCAGCGCACGGACTAGCGTACCCTCCTACAATGAGCAGTTCTTC. This chain uses TRBV29-1 with TRBJ2-1; 9 positions match TRBD2. The CDR3 has 15 amino acids. Trimming removed 7 bases from V and 0 bases from J; junction bases left unmatched: 7. CDR1 is SQVTM, CDR2 ANQGSEA, per germline.